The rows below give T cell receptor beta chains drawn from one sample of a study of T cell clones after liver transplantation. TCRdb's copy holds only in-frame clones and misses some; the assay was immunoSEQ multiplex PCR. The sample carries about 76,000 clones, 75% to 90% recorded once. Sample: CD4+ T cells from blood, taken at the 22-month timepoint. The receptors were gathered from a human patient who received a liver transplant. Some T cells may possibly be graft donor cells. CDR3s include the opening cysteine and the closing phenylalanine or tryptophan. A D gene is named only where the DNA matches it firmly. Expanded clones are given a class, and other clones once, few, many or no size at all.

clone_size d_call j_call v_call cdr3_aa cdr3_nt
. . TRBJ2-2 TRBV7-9 CASSWAGEAGLNTGELFF TGTGCCAGCAGCTGGGCCGGGGAGGCGGGACTCAACACCGGGGAGCTGTTTTTT
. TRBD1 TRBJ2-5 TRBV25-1 CASSTSGRDRGGETQYF TGTGCCAGCAGTACGAGTGGAAGGGACAGGGGAGGGGAGACCCAGTACTTC
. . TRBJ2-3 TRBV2 CASSTTGTSTDTQYF TGTGCCAGCAGTACCACCGGGACTAGCACAGATACGCAGTATTTT
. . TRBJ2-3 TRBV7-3 CASSFGGADTQYF TGTGCCAGCAGCTTTGGGGGCGCAGATACGCAGTATTTT
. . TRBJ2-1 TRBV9 CASSVEGGWRLNEQFF TGTGCCAGCAGCGTAGAGGGGGGGTGGAGACTCAATGAGCAGTTCTTC
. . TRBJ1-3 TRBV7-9 CASSLGGTSGNTIYF TGTGCCAGCAGCTTGGGCGGGACCTCTGGAAACACCATATATTTT
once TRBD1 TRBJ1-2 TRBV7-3 CASSLSGTGPGYTF TGTGCCAGCAGCTTATCCGGGACAGGGCCTGGCTACACCTTC
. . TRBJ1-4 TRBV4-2 CASSSTSGARGEKLFF TGTGCCAGCAGCTCTACTTCCGGGGCGCGGGGCGAAAAACTGTTTTTT
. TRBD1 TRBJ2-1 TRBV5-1 CASSPGTVSYNEQFF TGCGCCAGCAGCCCCGGGACAGTTTCCTACAATGAGCAGTTCTTC
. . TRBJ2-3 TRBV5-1 CASSLVRDTQYF TGCGCCAGCAGCTTGGTTAGAGATACGCAGTATTTT
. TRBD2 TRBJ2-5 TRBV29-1 CSHGGTNQETQYF TGCAGCCATGGGGGGACTAATCAAGAGACCCAGTACTTC
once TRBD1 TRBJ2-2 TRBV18 CASSPGTGNTGELFF TGTGCCAGCTCGCCCGGGACAGGAAACACCGGGGAGCTGTTTTTT
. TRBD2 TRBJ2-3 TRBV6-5 CASTSSGGTDTQYF TGTGCCAGCACCTCTAGCGGGGGCACAGATACGCAGTATTTT
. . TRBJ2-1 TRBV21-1 CASTNNRTFLAYNEQFF TGTGCCAGCACCAACAACCGGACTTTTTTGGCCTACAATGAGCAGTTCTTC
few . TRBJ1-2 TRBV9 CASSARESYGYTF TGTGCCAGCAGCGCGCGGGAGTCCTATGGCTACACCTTC
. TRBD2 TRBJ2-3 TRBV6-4 CASSVLAGGTDTQYF TGTGCCAGCAGTGTTCTTGCGGGAGGTACAGATACGCAGTATTTT
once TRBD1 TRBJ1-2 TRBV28 CASSSRQGFGYTF TGTGCCAGCAGTTCGCGACAGGGTTTTGGCTACACCTTC
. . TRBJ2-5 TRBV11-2 CASSLVGTYQETQYF TGTGCCAGCAGCTTAGTGGGGACATACCAAGAGACCCAGTACTTC
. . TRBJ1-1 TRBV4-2 CASSGGTDTEAFF TGTGCCAGCAGCGGGGGAACGGACACTGAAGCTTTCTTT
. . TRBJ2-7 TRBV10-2 CASSGRIEGQTYEQYF TGCGCCAGCAGTGGGCGAATCGAGGGACAAACCTACGAGCAGTACTTC
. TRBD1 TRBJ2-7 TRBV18 CASSPTGDSYEQYF TGTGCCAGCTCACCGACAGGGGACTCGTACGAGCAGTACTTC
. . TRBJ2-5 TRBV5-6 CASSLDRGGETQYF TGTGCCAGCAGCTTGGATCGAGGGGGTGAGACCCAGTACTTC
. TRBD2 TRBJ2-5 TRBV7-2 CASSPSGTVQETQYF TGTGCCAGCAGCCCTAGCGGGACAGTTCAAGAGACCCAGTACTTC
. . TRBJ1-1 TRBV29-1 CSVEERTEAFF TGCAGCGTTGAAGAACGGACTGAAGCTTTCTTT
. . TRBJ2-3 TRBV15 CATSRDLEAVDTQYF TGTGCCACCAGCAGAGATCTGGAAGCGGTCGATACGCAGTATTTT
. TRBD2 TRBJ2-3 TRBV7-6 CASSPQLAGSTDTQYF TGTGCCAGCAGCCCCCAACTAGCGGGAAGCACAGATACGCAGTATTTT
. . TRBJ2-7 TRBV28 CASSFPGFAYEQYF TGTGCCAGCAGTTTCCCGGGTTTCGCCTACGAGCAGTACTTC
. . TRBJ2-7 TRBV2 CASSEGRNEQYF TGTGCCAGCAGTGAAGGGCGGAACGAGCAGTACTTC
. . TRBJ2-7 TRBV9 CASSTAPSRDEQYF TGTGCCAGCAGCACCGCCCCATCTAGGGACGAGCAGTACTTC
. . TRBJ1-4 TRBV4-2 CASSQLQGGSEKLFF TGTGCCAGCAGCCAGTTACAGGGCGGTAGTGAAAAACTGTTTTTT
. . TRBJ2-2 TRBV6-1 CASSEYRDQGNTGELFF TGTGCCAGCAGTGAATATCGGGATCAGGGAAACACCGGGGAGCTGTTTTTT
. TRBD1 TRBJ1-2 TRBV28 CASFTPGQSSYGYTF TGTGCCAGCTTTACCCCGGGACAGTCCTCGTATGGCTACACCTTC
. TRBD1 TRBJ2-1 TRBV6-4 CASSLTGDSYNEQFF TGTGCCAGCAGTCTAACAGGGGATTCCTACAATGAGCAGTTCTTC
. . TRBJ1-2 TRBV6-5 CASAGTHRDGYTF TGTGCCAGCGCAGGGACCCATCGAGATGGCTACACCTTC
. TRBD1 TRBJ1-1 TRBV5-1 CASGQGNMNTEAFF TGCGCCAGCGGACAGGGTAACATGAACACTGAAGCTTTCTTT
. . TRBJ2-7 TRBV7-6 CASSFSDGTYEQYF TGTGCCAGCAGCTTTTCTGACGGTACCTACGAGCAGTACTTC
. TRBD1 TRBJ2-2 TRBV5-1 CASSSWTGGTGELFF TGCGCCAGCAGCAGTTGGACAGGGGGGACCGGGGAGCTGTTTTTT
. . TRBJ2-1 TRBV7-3 CASSLGTSEQFF TGTGCCAGCAGCTTGGGGACCAGTGAGCAGTTCTTC
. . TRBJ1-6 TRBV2 CASSEIPDSPLHF TGTGCCAGCAGTGAAATCCCGGATTCACCCCTCCACTTT
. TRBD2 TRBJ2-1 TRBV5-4 CASSLVSGSGEQFF TGTGCCAGCAGCTTGGTTAGCGGGAGTGGGGAGCAGTTCTTC
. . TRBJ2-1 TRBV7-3 CASSSTRGNEQFF TGTGCCAGCAGCTCCACCCGTGGGAATGAGCAGTTCTTC
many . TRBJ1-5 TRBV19 CASSTFSNQPQHF TGTGCCAGTAGTACTTTCAGCAATCAGCCCCAGCATTTT
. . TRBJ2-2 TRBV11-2 CASSFGGIPTGELFF TGTGCCAGCAGCTTTGGAGGGATACCCACCGGGGAGCTGTTTTTT
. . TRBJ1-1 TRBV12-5 CASDWTALTEAFF TGTGCTAGTGATTGGACAGCGCTCACTGAAGCTTTCTTT
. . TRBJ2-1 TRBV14 CASRGGGLEQFF TGTGCCAGCAGAGGGGGGGGACTTGAGCAGTTCTTC
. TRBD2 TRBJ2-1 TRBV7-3 CASSLSSGSNEQFF TGTGCCAGCAGCTTATCAAGCGGGAGCAATGAGCAGTTCTTC
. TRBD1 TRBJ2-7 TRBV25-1 CASRGDRAPYEQYF TGTGCCAGCAGGGGGGACAGGGCCCCCTACGAGCAGTACTTC
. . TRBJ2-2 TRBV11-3 CASSSSDRIDTGELFF TGTGCCAGCAGCTCTAGCGACAGGATCGACACCGGGGAGCTGTTTTTT
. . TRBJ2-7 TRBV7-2 CASSFSGDGGEQYF TGTGCCAGCAGCTTTTCCGGGGATGGAGGAGAGCAGTACTTC
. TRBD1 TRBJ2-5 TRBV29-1 CSVPTTGVETQYF TGCAGCGTGCCCACAACAGGGGTAGAGACCCAGTACTTC
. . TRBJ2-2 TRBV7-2 CASSFRDPPRELFF TGTGCCAGCAGCTTCCGGGACCCCCCCCGGGAGCTGTTTTTT
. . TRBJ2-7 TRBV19 CASSPTGESYEQYF TGTGCCAGTAGTCCCACGGGGGAGTCCTACGAGCAGTACTTC
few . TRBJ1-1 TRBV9 CASSVLMNTEAFF TGTGCCAGCAGCGTCCTAATGAACACTGAAGCTTTCTTT
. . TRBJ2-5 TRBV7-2 CASSSPNGETQYF TGTGCCAGCAGCTCCCCAAACGGGGAGACCCAGTACTTC
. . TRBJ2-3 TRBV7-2 CASSLLGQGSTDTQYF TGTGCCAGCAGCTTACTTGGGCAGGGGAGCACAGATACGCAGTATTTT
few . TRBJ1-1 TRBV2 CASTTYTEAFF TGTGCCAGCACCACCTACACTGAAGCTTTCTTT
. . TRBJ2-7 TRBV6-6 CASSYSWINEQYF TGTGCCAGCAGTTACTCGTGGATCAACGAGCAGTACTTC